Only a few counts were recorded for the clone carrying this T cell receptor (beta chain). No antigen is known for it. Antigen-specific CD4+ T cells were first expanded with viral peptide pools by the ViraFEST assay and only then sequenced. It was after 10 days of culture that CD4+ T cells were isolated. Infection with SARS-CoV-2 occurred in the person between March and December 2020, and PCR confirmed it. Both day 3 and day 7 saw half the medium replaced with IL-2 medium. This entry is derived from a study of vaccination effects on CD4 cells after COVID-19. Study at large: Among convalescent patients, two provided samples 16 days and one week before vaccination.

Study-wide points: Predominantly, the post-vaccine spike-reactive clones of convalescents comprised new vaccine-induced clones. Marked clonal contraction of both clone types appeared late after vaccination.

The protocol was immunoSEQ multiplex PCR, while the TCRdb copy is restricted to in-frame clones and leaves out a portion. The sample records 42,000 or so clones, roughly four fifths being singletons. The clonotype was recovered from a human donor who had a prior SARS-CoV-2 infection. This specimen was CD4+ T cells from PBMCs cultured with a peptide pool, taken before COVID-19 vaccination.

CDR3: CASSQDRGAGGETQYF. The CDR3 nucleotides read TGTGCCAGCAGCCAAGATCGGGGGGCCGGGGGAGAGACCCAGTACTTC. This sequence joins TRBV3-1 (or the pseudogene TRBV3-2) and TRBJ2-5, with D possibly matching TRBD2 (7 bases). Looked up from germline, CDR1 is LGHDT and CDR2 is YNNKEL (reference sequence). The V gene lost 0 bases and the J gene lost 4 bases, with 15 bases spanning the gap. CDR3 length equals 16 residues.